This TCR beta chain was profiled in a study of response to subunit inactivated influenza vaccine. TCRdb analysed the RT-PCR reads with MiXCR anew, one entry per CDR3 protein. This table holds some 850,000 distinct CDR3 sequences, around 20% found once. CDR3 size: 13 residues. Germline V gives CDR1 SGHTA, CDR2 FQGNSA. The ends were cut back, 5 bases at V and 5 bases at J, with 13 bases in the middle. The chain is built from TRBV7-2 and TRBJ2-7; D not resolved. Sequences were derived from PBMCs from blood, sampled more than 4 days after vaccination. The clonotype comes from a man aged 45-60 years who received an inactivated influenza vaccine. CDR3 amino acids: CASSPGASDEQYF. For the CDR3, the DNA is TGTGCCAGCAGCCCCGGTGCGAGCGACGAGCAGTACTTC.